This TCR beta chain is drawn from a study of blood T cell repertoires in COVID-19. Study information: Sites in the United States, Italy and Spain provided acute and convalescent COVID-19 samples. Nucleic acid was either cDNA or gDNA, and it came from T cells, B-cell-depleted T cells, or PBMCs.

Authors' data handling: Using reference gene primer amplification, nucleated cell counts were estimated. Sequenced by immunoSEQ multiplex PCR; TCRdb stores in-frame clones only, minus some. That table gives V, J and clone size, and the DNA gave D and trimming. The data show roughly 86,000 clones, approximately 86% seen once. This CDR3 has 18 amino acids. Trimming took off 6 bases at V and 0 bases at J, with 21 bases between the two ends. The germline V gene has CDR1 LNHDA and CDR2 SQIVND (reference sequence). Source material: peripheral blood. The chain has TRBV19 and TRBJ1-5; possible D gene TRBD1, 6 bases. The sequence came from a man aged 45-60 years with active or convalescent COVID-19. This CDR3 is CASSKTIQGFYSNQPQHF. CDR3 DNA sequence: TGTGCCAGTAGCAAAACGATACAGGGATTTTATAGCAATCAGCCCCAGCATTTT. The whole variable domain, filled in from reference TRBV19 and TRBJ1-5, reads DGGITQSPKYLFRKEGQNVTLSCEQNLNHDAMYWYRQDPGQGLRLIYYSQIVNDFQKGDIAEGYSVSREKKESFPLTVTSAQKNPTAFYLCASSKTIQGFYSNQPQHFGDGTRLSIL.